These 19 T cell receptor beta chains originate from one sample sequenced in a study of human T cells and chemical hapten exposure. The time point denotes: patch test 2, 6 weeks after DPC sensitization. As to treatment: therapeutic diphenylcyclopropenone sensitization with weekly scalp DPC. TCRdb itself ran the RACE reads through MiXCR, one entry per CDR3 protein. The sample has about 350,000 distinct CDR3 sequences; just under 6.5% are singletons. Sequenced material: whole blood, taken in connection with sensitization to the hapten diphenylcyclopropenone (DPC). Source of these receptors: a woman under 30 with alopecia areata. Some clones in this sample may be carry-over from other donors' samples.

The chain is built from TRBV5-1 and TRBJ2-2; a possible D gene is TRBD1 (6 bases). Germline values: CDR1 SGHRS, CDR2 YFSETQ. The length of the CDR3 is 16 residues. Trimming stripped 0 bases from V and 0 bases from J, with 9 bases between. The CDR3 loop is CASSLAGGANTGELFF. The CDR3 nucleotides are TGCGCCAGCAGCTTGGCTGGGGGCGCGAACACCGGGGAGCTGTTTTTT.

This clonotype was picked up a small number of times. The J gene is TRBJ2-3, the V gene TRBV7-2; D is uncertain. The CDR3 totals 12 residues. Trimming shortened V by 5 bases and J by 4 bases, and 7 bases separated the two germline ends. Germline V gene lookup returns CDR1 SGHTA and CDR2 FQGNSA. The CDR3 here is CASSTYSDTQYF. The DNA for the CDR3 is TGTGCCAGCAGCACCTACTCAGATACGCAGTATTTT.

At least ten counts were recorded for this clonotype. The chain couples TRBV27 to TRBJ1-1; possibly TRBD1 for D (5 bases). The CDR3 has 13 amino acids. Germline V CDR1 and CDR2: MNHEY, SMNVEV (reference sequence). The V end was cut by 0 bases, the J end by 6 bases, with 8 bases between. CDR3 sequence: CASSLSRGSEAFF. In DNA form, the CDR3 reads TGTGCCAGCAGTTTATCCCGGGGGTCTGAAGCTTTCTTT.

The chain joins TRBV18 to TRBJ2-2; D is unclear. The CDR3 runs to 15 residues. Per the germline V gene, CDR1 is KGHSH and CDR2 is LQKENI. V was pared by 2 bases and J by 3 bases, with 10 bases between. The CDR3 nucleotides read TGTGCCAGCTCACCAATCCGCTCGGACACCGGGGAGCTGTTTTTT. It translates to CASSPIRSDTGELFF. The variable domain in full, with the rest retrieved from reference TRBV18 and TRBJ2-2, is NAGVMQNPRHLVRRRGQEARLRCSPMKGHSHVYWYRQLPEEGLKFMVYLQKENIIDESGMPKERFSAEFPKEGPSILRIQQVVRGDSAAYFCASSPIRSDTGELFFGEGSRLTVL.

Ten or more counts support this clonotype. The CDR3 sequence is CSARGPGINQPQHF. The CDR3 bases are TGCAGTGCTAGGGGGCCCGGGATCAATCAGCCCCAGCATTTT. V usage is TRBV20-1 and J usage is TRBJ1-5; D possibly corresponds to TRBD1 (5 bases). Trimming took 3 bases from V and 3 from J, leaving 12 bases between them. The CDR3 extends over 14 amino acids. CDR1 is DFQATT and CDR2 is SNEGSKA in the germline V gene (reference sequence).

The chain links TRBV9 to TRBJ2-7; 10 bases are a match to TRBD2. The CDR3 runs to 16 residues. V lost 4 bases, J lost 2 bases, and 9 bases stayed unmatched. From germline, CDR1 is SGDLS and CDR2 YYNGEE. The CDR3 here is CASSPSRTSGTYEQYF. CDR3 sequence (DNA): TGTGCCAGCAGCCCCAGCCGGACTAGCGGCACCTACGAGCAGTACTTC. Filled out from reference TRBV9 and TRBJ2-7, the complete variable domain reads DSGVTQTPKHLITATGQRVTLRCSPRSGDLSVYWYQQSLDQGLQFLIQYYNGEERAKGNILERFSAQQFPDLHSELNLSSLELGDSALYFCASSPSRTSGTYEQYFGPGTRLTVT.

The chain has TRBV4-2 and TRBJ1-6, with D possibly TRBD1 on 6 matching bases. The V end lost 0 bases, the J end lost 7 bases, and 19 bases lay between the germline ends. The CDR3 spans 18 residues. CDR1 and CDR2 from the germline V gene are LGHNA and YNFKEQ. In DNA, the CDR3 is TGTGCCAGCAGCCAAGATCATTCGGGGGGCGGCAAGAATTCACCCCTCCACTTT. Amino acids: CASSQDHSGGGKNSPLHF.

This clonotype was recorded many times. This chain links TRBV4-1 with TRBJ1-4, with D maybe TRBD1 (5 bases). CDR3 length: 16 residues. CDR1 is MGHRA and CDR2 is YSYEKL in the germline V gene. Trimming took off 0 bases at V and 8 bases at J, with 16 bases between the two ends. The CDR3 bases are TGCGCCAGCAGCCAAGATATAGGACAAGGTCGAGAAAAACTGTTTTTT. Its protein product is CASSQDIGQGREKLFF.

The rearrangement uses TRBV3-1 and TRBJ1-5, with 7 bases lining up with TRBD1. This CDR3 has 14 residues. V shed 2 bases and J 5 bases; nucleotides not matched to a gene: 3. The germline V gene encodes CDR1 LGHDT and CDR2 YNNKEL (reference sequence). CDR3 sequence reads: CASSQTGAHQPQHF. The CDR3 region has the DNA TGTGCCAGCAGCCAAACAGGGGCCCATCAGCCCCAGCATTTT.

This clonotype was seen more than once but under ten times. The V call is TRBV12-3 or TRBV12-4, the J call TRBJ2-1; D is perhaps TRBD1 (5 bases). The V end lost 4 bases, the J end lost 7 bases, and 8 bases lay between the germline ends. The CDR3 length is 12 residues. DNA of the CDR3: TGTGCCAGCAGTTCCCAGGGTAATGAGCAGTTCTTC. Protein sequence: CASSSQGNEQFF.

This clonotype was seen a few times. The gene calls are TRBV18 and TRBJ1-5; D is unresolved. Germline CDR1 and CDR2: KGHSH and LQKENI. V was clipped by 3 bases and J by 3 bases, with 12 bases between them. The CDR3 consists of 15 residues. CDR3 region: CASSPTPIYNQPQHF. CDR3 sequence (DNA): TGTGCCAGCTCACCCACCCCGATTTACAATCAGCCCCAGCATTTT.

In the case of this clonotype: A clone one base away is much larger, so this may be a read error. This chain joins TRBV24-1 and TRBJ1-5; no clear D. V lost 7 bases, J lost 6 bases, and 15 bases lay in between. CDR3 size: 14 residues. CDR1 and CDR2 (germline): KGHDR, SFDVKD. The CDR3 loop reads CATRDKDLGQPQHF. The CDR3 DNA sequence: TGTGCCACCAGAGATAAGGACCTAGGTCAGCCCCAGCATTTT.

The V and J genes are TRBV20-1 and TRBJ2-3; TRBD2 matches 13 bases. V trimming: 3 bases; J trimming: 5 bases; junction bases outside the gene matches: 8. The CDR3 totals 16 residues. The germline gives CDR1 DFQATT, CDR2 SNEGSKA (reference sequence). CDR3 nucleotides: TGCAGTGCTAGTCTCGGGGGGACTAGCGGGGAAGATACGCAGTATTTT. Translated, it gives CSASLGGTSGEDTQYF.

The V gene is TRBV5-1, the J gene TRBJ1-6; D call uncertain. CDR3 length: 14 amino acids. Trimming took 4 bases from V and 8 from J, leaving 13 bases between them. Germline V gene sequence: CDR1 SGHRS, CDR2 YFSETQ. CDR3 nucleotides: TGCGCCAGCAGCGGCGGCGGAGAGTATTCACCCCTCCACTTT. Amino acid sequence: CASSGGGEYSPLHF.

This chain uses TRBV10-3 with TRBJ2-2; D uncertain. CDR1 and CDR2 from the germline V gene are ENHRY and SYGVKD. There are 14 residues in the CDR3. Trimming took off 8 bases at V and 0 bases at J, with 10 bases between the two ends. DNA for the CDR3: TGTGCCATCGGAAGGAACGCGAACACCGGGGAGCTGTTTTTT. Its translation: CAIGRNANTGELFF.

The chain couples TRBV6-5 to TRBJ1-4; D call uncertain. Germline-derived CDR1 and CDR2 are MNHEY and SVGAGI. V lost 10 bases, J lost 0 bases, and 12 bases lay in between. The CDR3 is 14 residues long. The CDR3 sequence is CATAPSATNEKLFF. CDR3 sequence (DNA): TGTGCCACAGCCCCAAGTGCAACTAATGAAAAACTGTTTTTT.

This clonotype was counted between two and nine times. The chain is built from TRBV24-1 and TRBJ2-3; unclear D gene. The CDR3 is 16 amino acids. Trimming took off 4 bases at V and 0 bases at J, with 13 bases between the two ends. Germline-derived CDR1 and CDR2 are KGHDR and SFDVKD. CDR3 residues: CATSEPFTSSTDTQYF. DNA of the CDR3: TGTGCCACCAGTGAGCCGTTTACCTCTAGCACAGATACGCAGTATTTT.

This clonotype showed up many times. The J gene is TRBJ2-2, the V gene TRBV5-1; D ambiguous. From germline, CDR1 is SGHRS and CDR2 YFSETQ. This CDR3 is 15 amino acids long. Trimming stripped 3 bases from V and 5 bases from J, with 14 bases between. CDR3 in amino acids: CASSWGMWKTGELFF. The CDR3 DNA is TGCGCCAGCAGCTGGGGTATGTGGAAAACCGGGGAGCTGTTTTTT.

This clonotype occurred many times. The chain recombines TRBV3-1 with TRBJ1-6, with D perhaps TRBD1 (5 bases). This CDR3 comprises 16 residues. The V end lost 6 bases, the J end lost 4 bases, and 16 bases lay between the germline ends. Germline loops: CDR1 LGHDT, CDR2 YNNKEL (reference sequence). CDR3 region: CASSQRGASYNSPLHF. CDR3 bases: TGTGCCAGCAGTCAACGAGGGGCAAGTTATAATTCACCCCTCCACTTT. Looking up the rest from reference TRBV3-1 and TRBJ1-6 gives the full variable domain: DTAVSQTPKYLVTQMGNDKSIKCEQNLGHDTMYWYKQDSKKFLKIMFSYNNKELIINETVPNRFSPKSPDKAHLNLHINSLELGDSAVYFCASSQRGASYNSPLHFGNGTRLTVT.